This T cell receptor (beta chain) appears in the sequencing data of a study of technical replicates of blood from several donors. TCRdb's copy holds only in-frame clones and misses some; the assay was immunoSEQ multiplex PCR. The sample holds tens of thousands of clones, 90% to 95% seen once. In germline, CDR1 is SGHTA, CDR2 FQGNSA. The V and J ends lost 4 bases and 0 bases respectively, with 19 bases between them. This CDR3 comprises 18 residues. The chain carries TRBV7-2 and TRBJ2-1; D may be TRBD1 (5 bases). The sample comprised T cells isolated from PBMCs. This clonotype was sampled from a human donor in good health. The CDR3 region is CASSSQGPWRTSYNEQFF. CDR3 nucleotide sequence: TGTGCCAGCAGCTCCCAGGGTCCGTGGCGGACCTCCTACAATGAGCAGTTCTTC.